The 26 T cell receptor beta chains below were found in one sample sequenced in a study of shared clonotypes between healthy human individuals. It was CD45RO-negative cells, positively selected for CCR7, that made up naive CD8 cells, with terminally differentiated effector memory CD45RA+ cells excluded. Profiling relied on immunoSEQ multiplex PCR, and the TCRdb table lists in-frame clones only, not all of them. The sample records fewer than 850,000 clones, 96% being singletons. Sequences were obtained from naive CD8+ T cells sorted from blood. The source is a man aged 30 to 45 in good health.

The chain couples TRBV28 to TRBJ2-7; D is perhaps TRBD1 or TRBD2 (5 bases each). Germline-derived CDR1 and CDR2 are MDHEN and SYDVKM. The CDR3 consists of 15 residues. Trimming left V 3 bases short and J 2 bases short, with 14 bases between. This CDR3 is CASSFPGTDAYEQYF. CDR3 DNA: TGTGCCAGCAGTTTCCCCGGGACGGATGCCTACGAGCAGTACTTC. The full variable domain, with the rest looked up from reference TRBV28 and TRBJ2-7, is DVKVTQSSRYLVKRTGEKVFLECVQDMDHENMFWYRQDPGLGLRLIYFSYDVKMKEKGDIPEGYSVSREKKERFSLILESASTNQTSMYLCASSFPGTDAYEQYFGPGTRLTVT.

The gene calls are TRBV19 and TRBJ2-2, with 8 bases identical to TRBD2. The CDR3 consists of 14 residues. Trimming cost V 5 bases and J 4 bases; bases outside gene matches: 3. Germline CDR1 LNHDA, CDR2 SQIVND (reference sequence). The CDR3 here is CASSREGGTGELFF. The CDR3 bases are TGTGCCAGTAGTCGGGAGGGCGGCACCGGGGAGCTGTTTTTT. Using reference TRBV19 and TRBJ2-2 for the parts outside the CDR3, the full variable domain is DGGITQSPKYLFRKEGQNVTLSCEQNLNHDAMYWYRQDPGQGLRLIYYSQIVNDFQKGDIAEGYSVSREKKESFPLTVTSAQKNPTAFYLCASSREGGTGELFFGEGSRLTVL.

Regarding this clone: Different DNA sequences within this sample yield the same CDR3. The chain carries TRBV5-6 and TRBJ2-2, with D unclear. The length of the CDR3 is 13 residues. V was clipped by 1 base and J by 4 bases, with 5 bases between them. The V gene's germline CDR1 is SGHDT and CDR2 YYEEEE. The DNA for the CDR3 is TGTGCCAGCAGCTTGTGGGGCACCGGGGAGCTGTTTTTT. This sequence encodes CASSLWGTGELFF.

The rearrangement links TRBV29-1 to TRBJ2-7, with TRBD1 as a possible D gene (6 bases). The V end was cut by 4 bases, the J end by 2 bases, with 12 bases between. The CDR3 has 13 amino acids. Germline V gene lookup returns CDR1 SQVTM and CDR2 ANQGSEA. The CDR3 nucleotides read TGCAGCGTTGTAAACGACAGGACCTACGAGCAGTACTTC. Translating gives CSVVNDRTYEQYF.

This chain uses TRBV14 with TRBJ2-5, with 7 bases aligning to TRBD1. With V trimmed by 4 bases and J by 3 bases, 26 bases remained unmatched. This CDR3 has 21 amino acids. The V gene's germline CDR1 is SGHDN and CDR2 FVKESK. In DNA form, the CDR3 reads TGTGCCAGCAGCCTCCACAGGGGTCCCCCTGATTGGGAAGCCCAGGAAGAGACCCAGTACTTC. Translated, it gives CASSLHRGPPDWEAQEETQYF.

This chain links TRBV6-5 with TRBJ1-2; D might be TRBD1 (6 bases). Germline V gene lookup returns CDR1 MNHEY and CDR2 SVGAGI. Trimming shortened V by 6 bases and J by 4 bases, and 15 bases separated the two germline ends. The CDR3 has 14 amino acids. The CDR3 here is CASSPGDWGYGYTF. CDR3 bases: TGTGCCAGCAGCCCAGGGGATTGGGGCTATGGCTACACCTTC.

V and J are TRBV19 and TRBJ1-1; the D gene is possibly TRBD1 (6 bases). Germline CDR1 and CDR2: LNHDA and SQIVND (reference sequence). The CDR3 runs to 14 residues. Trimming removed 0 bases from V and 1 base from J, with 6 bases in between. DNA for the CDR3: TGTGCCAGTAGTATAGAGGGGGCGAACACTGAAGCTTTCTTT. Its translation is CASSIEGANTEAFF.

This sequence joins TRBV27 and TRBJ2-7; tentative D call: TRBD2 (5 bases). Per the germline V gene, CDR1 is MNHEY and CDR2 is SMNVEV (reference sequence). The CDR3 loop spans 16 amino acids. With 5 bases removed from V and 0 bases from J, the gap between germline ends came to 17 bases. The CDR3 sequence is CASSPQISGSSYEQYF. The CDR3 bases are TGTGCCAGCAGTCCCCAAATCAGCGGCAGCTCCTACGAGCAGTACTTC.

This sequence joins TRBV7-2 and TRBJ1-1, with no clear D. The CDR3 has 14 residues. The germline V gene encodes CDR1 SGHTA and CDR2 FQGNSA. The V gene lost 2 bases and the J gene lost 1 base, with 8 bases spanning the gap. This CDR3 reads CASSLLRGNTEAFF. The CDR3 DNA is TGTGCCAGCAGCTTACTCCGGGGGAACACTGAAGCTTTCTTT.

CDR3 coding DNA: TGCAGCGGCGGGACAACGACGTACAATGAGCAGTTCTTC. Translated: CSGGTTTYNEQFF. V and J are TRBV29-1 and TRBJ2-1, with D perhaps matching TRBD1 or TRBD2 (6 bases each). Between the trimmed V and J ends, which lost 7 bases and 4 bases, there was a span of 14 bases. The CDR3 length is 13 residues. Germline V CDR1 and CDR2: SQVTM, ANQGSEA.

The chain couples TRBV7-3 to TRBJ2-1, with 9 bases matching TRBD2. CDR1 is SGHTA and CDR2 is FQGTGA in the germline V gene. The CDR3 contains 13 residues. Trimming cost V 5 bases and J 8 bases; bases outside gene matches: 4. The CDR3 reads CASSPGLAHEQFF. CDR3 sequence (DNA): TGTGCCAGCAGCCCAGGACTAGCGCATGAGCAGTTCTTC.

The count of this clone is one. The chain links TRBV10-3 to TRBJ2-6; D might be TRBD1 (6 bases). Trimming removed 10 bases from V and 2 bases from J, with 15 bases in between. This CDR3 is 15 amino acids long. CDR1 is ENHRY and CDR2 is SYGVKD in the germline V gene. The CDR3 DNA is TGTGCCACGGGACACCCATCAACTGGGGCCAACGTCCTGACTTTC. It codes for CATGHPSTGANVLTF.

This rearrangement joins TRBV4-1 to TRBJ1-2, with 7 bases that match TRBD1. This CDR3 is built from 12 residues. V lost 3 bases and J lost 8; bases outside the gene matches: 3. Germline lookup yields CDR1 MGHRA and CDR2 YSYEKL. The CDR3 coding sequence is TGCGCCAGCAGCCACGGACAGGACGGCTACACCTTC. Translated, it gives CASSHGQDGYTF.

The rearrangement uses TRBV6-1 and TRBJ2-7, with 9 bases identical to TRBD1. Per the germline V gene, CDR1 is MNHNS and CDR2 is SASEGT. V shed 6 bases and J 6 bases; nucleotides not matched to a gene: 0. The CDR3 is made up of 11 amino acids. CDR3 region: CASRGQGEQYF. DNA of the CDR3: TGTGCCAGCAGGGGACAGGGCGAGCAGTACTTC.

This sequence joins TRBV7-3 and TRBJ2-2; D uncertain. CDR3 length equals 15 residues. V was pared by 2 bases and J by 0 bases, with 7 bases between. Germline CDR1 reads SGHTA; CDR2 reads FQGTGA. CDR3 sequence reads: CASSLGQSNTGELFF. The CDR3 nucleotides read TGTGCCAGCAGCTTAGGCCAGTCGAACACCGGGGAGCTGTTTTTT.

A word on this clone: This specimen includes other DNA sequences encoding the same CDR3. The chain is built from TRBV7-8 and TRBJ2-3; weak D call: TRBD1 (7 bases). V was cut by 4 bases and J by 3 bases, with 8 bases left in between. CDR1 and CDR2 (germline): SGHVS, FQNEAQ. The CDR3 consists of 13 residues. The CDR3 loop is CASSSGGTDTQYF. As DNA, the CDR3 is TGTGCCAGCAGCTCAGGGGGGACAGATACGCAGTATTTT.

The chain uses TRBV6-5 and TRBJ2-1; D tentatively fits TRBD1 or TRBD2 (5 bases each). The CDR3 is made up of 16 amino acids. Trimming stripped 2 bases from V and 7 bases from J, with 18 bases between. Per germline, CDR1 MNHEY and CDR2 SVGAGI. The CDR3 sequence is CASSYGGSLIGNEQFF. The CDR3 DNA reads as TGTGCCAGCAGTTACGGGGGAAGTCTTATAGGGAATGAGCAGTTCTTC.

The sample holds one count of this clone. The chain employs TRBV11-2 and TRBJ1-1, with a weak D call TRBD1 (5 bases). Germline V CDR1 and CDR2: SGHAT, FQNNGV. The CDR3 is 11 amino acids. Trimming removed 3 bases at V and 8 bases at J, with 7 bases between. The CDR3 DNA reads TGTGCCAGCAGCTTCGACAGAGAAGCTTTCTTT. This gives the protein CASSFDREAFF.

The rearrangement links TRBV9 to TRBJ2-7, with a weak D call TRBD1 (6 bases). The CDR3 consists of 13 residues. Trimming took 4 bases from V and 5 from J, leaving 13 bases between them. Looked up from germline, CDR1 is SGDLS and CDR2 is YYNGEE. CDR3 bases: TGTGCCAGCAGCCCAAGAACAGGGAACGAGCAGTACTTC. Translation gives CASSPRTGNEQYF.

The CDR3 DNA is TGCAGCGTCGAACTAGCGGAAACCTACGAGCAGTACTTC. Its translation is CSVELAETYEQYF. J is TRBJ2-7 and V is TRBV29-1; 8 nucleotides match TRBD2. Losses at the gene ends were 6 bases for V and 2 bases for J; bases not matched to a gene: 6. The length of the CDR3 is 13 residues. CDR1 is SQVTM, CDR2 ANQGSEA, per germline.

The genes are TRBV5-8 and TRBJ1-2; D not certain. The CDR3 length is 14 residues. CDR1 SGHTS and CDR2 YDEGEE come from the germline V gene. V was cut by 0 bases and J by 2 bases, with 8 bases left in between. CDR3 region: CASSLDPGNYGYTF. CDR3 nucleotide sequence: TGTGCCAGCAGCTTGGATCCGGGGAACTATGGCTACACCTTC.

The gene calls are TRBV28 and TRBJ2-3; tentative D call: TRBD1 (5 bases). With 3 bases removed from V and 2 bases from J, the gap between germline ends came to 9 bases. Germline values: CDR1 MDHEN, CDR2 SYDVKM. The CDR3 contains 14 residues. The CDR3 here is CASSLDTYTDTQYF. In DNA, the CDR3 is TGTGCCAGCAGTTTGGACACCTACACAGATACGCAGTATTTT.

This sequence joins TRBV19 and TRBJ2-1; 10 bases align to TRBD1. This CDR3 spans 16 amino acids. V gave up 5 bases and J gave up 2 bases; unmatched junction bases: 6. The germline CDR1 and CDR2 sequences are LNHDA and SQIVND (reference sequence). CDR3 nucleotide sequence: TGTGCCAGTAGTCTTACCGGGACAGGGGCCTACAATGAGCAGTTCTTC. Translation: CASSLTGTGAYNEQFF.

The V and J genes are TRBV7-9 and TRBJ1-1, with D possibly matching TRBD1 (5 bases). The CDR3 totals 12 residues. Germline CDR1 SEHNR, CDR2 FQNEAQ (reference sequence). Trimming took 4 bases from V and 7 from J, leaving 10 bases between them. As DNA, the CDR3 is TGTGCCAGCAGCTCCGGTGACAGTGAAGCTTTCTTT. This sequence encodes CASSSGDSEAFF.

The chain couples TRBV2 to TRBJ2-1; D ambiguous. The germline CDR1 and CDR2 sequences are SNHLY and FYNNEI. The CDR3 consists of 10 residues. The ends were cut back, 5 bases at V and 8 bases at J, with 4 bases in the middle. The CDR3 sequence is CASSLDEQFF. CDR3 coding DNA: TGTGCCAGCAGTTTAGATGAGCAGTTCTTC.

The J gene is TRBJ1-5, the V gene TRBV6-5; weak D call: TRBD1 (5 bases). Trimming removed 8 bases from V and 5 bases from J, with 13 bases in between. CDR3 length: 13 residues. Per germline, CDR1 MNHEY and CDR2 SVGAGI. In nucleotides, the CDR3 is TGTGCCAGCGGACATTTTGGGGATCAGCCCCAGCATTTT. Residues: CASGHFGDQPQHF.